The source of this TCR beta chain is a study of human CD8 memory T cell subsets. Concerning this clonotype itself: What it binds is not known.

Preparation of the TCR beta libraries relied on UMI-labeled 5' RACE. TCRdb re-analyzed the 5' RACE reads; it lists each CDR3 protein once, without DNA. This table lists roughly 11,000 distinct CDR3 sequences. Magnetic separation of the negative type served to enrich total CD8+ T cells. RNA was obtained from duplicate vials of over 120,000 sorted CD8+ T cells per subset. Regarding the study as a whole: The T cell repertoires of the stem-like memory and precursor exhausted subsets exhibited minimal overlap with one another. Stem-like memory and precursor exhausted T cells were similarly highly diverse; effector memory cells were not.

The CDR3 totals 14 residues. Germline CDR1 and CDR2: SGHRS and YFSETQ. The sequence derives from a human donor in good health. V usage is TRBV5-1 and J usage is TRBJ2-1; TCRdb proposes TRBD2, but this gene call is untestable without DNA. Sequenced sample: CD8+ T cells from PBMCs. CDR3 region: CASRLAGGYNEQFF.